In its sample, the clone carrying this TCR beta chain was seen a few times. Together with a sample-barcoded 5' primer, a J-beta primer mix was included in a second PCR lasting about 6 to 12 cycles. A single record per CDR3 protein comes from TCRdb applying MiXCR to the 5' RACE reads. The sample holds 250,000 to 300,000 distinct CDR3 sequences, 27% seen once. This specimen comes from a study of blood T cells in healthy people across ages. Overall study context: Using template switching, researchers captured about one barcoded beta molecule for each two T cells.

The CDR3 totals 17 residues. Germline CDR1 and CDR2: MDHEN and SYDVKM. V dropped 5 bases and J dropped 5 bases, with 24 bases sitting between them. The source material was blood. The source of this sequence is a woman aged 70-85 years in good health. The gene calls are TRBV28 and TRBJ2-5; D may be TRBD2 (6 bases). This CDR3 reads CASSPRLVKLREETQYF. DNA for the CDR3: TGTGCCAGCAGTCCCAGACTAGTAAAGCTTCGGGAGGAGACCCAGTACTTC.